This T cell receptor beta chain was sequenced in a study of tumor-infiltrating lymphocytes in primary liver carcinoma. Study in general: T1-T3 N0M0 was the stage of the tumors, which were roughly 4 to 10 cm across.

Between roughly 17 and 31 mg of unsorted bulk tissue served as the source from which RNA and DNA were co-extracted. Through surgical resection, the patients' primary liver carcinoma was treated. Every patient had chronic HBV infection and was treatment-naive. Each of the tumor samples contained in excess of 80% viable tumor cells. With around 490 ng total RNA as template and a constant-region primer, TCR beta cDNA was made. TCR beta libraries came from three nested multiplex PCR rounds using slightly modified ARM-PCR. Both of the initial two PCR rounds ran for about 9 cycles and employed TRBV1-TRBV30 forward primers alongside a C-beta reverse primer. TCRdb called the multiplex PCR reads again in MiXCR, with one record for every CDR3 protein. The sample lists more than 100,000 distinct CDR3 sequences, less than 80% occurring once. This clonotype was found many times. Trimming removed 4 bases from V and 4 bases from J, with 11 bases in between. The CDR3 spans 15 residues.

Sequenced sample: liver tumor tissue from sampling region 1. Noted subset: tumor region T1, superior pole. The chain couples TRBV12-3 or TRBV12-4 to TRBJ2-6; TRBD2 might be the D (5 bases). This TCR was recovered from a woman between 55 and 75 years old with primary liver carcinoma and hepatitis B virus infection. The CDR3 DNA reads as TGTGCCAGCAGTTACGGTGGAGGAGGGGCCAACGTCCTGACTTTC. Translation gives CASSYGGGGANVLTF.